The T cell receptor (beta chain) described here comes from a study of blood T cell repertoires in COVID-19. The overall study: Some COVID-19 samples were acute and others convalescent; all came from the United States, Italy and Spain. From T cells, B-cell-depleted T cells, or PBMCs came the material, which was cDNA or gDNA.

Source study methods: Scientists estimated how many nucleated cells there were by amplifying reference gene primers. Profiling relied on immunoSEQ multiplex PCR, and the TCRdb table lists in-frame clones only, not all of them. The V and J calls and the clone size are those of that table, but D and trimming were determined from the DNA. The sample shows about 520,000 clones, approximately 83% of them seen only once. This clone was detected once. Germline V CDR1 and CDR2: LNHDA, SQIVND (reference sequence). This CDR3 comprises 13 residues. V dropped 7 bases and J dropped 3; count of bases not matched to a gene: 2.

The sample was peripheral blood. The receptor was derived from a human donor in a cohort sampled during active COVID-19. The V gene is TRBV19, the J gene TRBJ2-1, with 8 positions matching TRBD1. In DNA, the CDR3 is TGTGCCAGTAAAGGGACAGGCTACAATGAGCAGTTCTTC. As protein: CASKGTGYNEQFF.